These 13 T cell receptor beta chains came from one sample sequenced in a study of T cells after yellow fever vaccination. TCRdb itself ran the 5' RACE reads through MiXCR, one entry per CDR3 protein. The table shows roughly 120,000 distinct CDR3 sequences, with under 8% occurring only once. The sample here was CD4+ T cells sorted from PBMCs, taken 9 to 11 days after the first yellow fever vaccination. The receptors originated from a man younger than 30 who received the YFV17D yellow fever vaccine.

This clonotype was found many times. This chain joins TRBV7-2 and TRBJ1-5; D is perhaps TRBD1 (5 bases). The V gene lost 0 bases and the J gene lost 2 bases, with 8 bases spanning the gap. Germline CDR1 and CDR2: SGHTA and FQGNSA. The CDR3 has 15 residues. CDR3 bases: TGTGCCAGCAGCTTAGCAGGGACGGGCAATCAGCCCCAGCATTTT. Encoded protein: CASSLAGTGNQPQHF.

This clonotype was seen repeatedly, ten times or more. V usage is TRBV2 and J usage is TRBJ2-1; 11 nucleotides match TRBD2. The CDR3 length is 11 residues. Trimming removed 8 bases from V and 13 bases from J; junction bases left unmatched: 4. The germline CDR1 and CDR2 sequences are SNHLY and FYNNEI. The CDR3 nucleotides read TGTGCCAGCCAGACTAGCGGGGTCCAGTTCTTC. Amino acids: CASQTSGVQFF.

This clonotype has only a few counts. The V call is TRBV4-3, the J call TRBJ1-1; tentatively, D is TRBD1 (6 bases). The CDR3 is 14 amino acids. CDR1 is LGHNA, CDR2 YSLEER, per germline. V was trimmed by 1 base and J by 6 bases, leaving 12 bases between them. CDR3: CASSQGGQGPEAFF. CDR3 coding DNA: TGCGCCAGCAGCCAAGGGGGGCAGGGCCCTGAAGCTTTCTTT.

This clonotype was seen repeatedly, ten times or more. The chain uses TRBV24-1 and TRBJ2-1, with 8 bases fitting TRBD2. V shed 4 bases, J shed 4 bases, and the junction held 8 bases outside the gene matches. Germline CDR1 and CDR2: KGHDR and SFDVKD. The CDR3 is 16 residues long. CDR3 bases: TGTGCCACCAGTGAGTTGGGCGGGGGGACGTACAATGAGCAGTTCTTC. Translating gives CATSELGGGTYNEQFF.

About this clonotype itself: Just one base apart from a much larger clone, this may be a read error. V gene TRBV12-3 or TRBV12-4 combines with J gene TRBJ2-7; a possible D gene is TRBD2 (6 bases). V shed 4 bases and J shed 10 bases, with 11 bases lying between them. This CDR3 contains 11 residues. As DNA, the CDR3 is TGTGCCAGCAGTTCGCGGGGAGGTCAGTACTTC. Encoded protein: CASSSRGGQYF.

This clonotype was seen repeatedly, ten times or more. The V gene is TRBV10-3, the J gene TRBJ2-3, with a weak D call TRBD1 (6 bases). Trimming cost V 5 bases and J 1 base, with 13 bases left between them. The CDR3 contains 15 residues. The germline V gene encodes CDR1 ENHRY and CDR2 SYGVKD. The CDR3 spells CAISSSGTRTDTQYF. The CDR3 coding sequence is TGTGCCATCAGTTCCTCCGGGACACGCACAGATACGCAGTATTTT.

This clonotype was seen repeatedly, ten times or more. The chain employs TRBV20-1 and TRBJ1-2, with D tentatively TRBD1 (6 bases). Germline V gene data show CDR1 as DFQATT and CDR2 as SNEGSKA (reference sequence). CDR3 length equals 13 residues. V was shortened by 4 bases and J by 7 bases, with 16 bases between the two germline ends. CDR3 sequence (DNA): TGCAGTGCTAACTTGGAACAGGGCAGTGGCTACACCTTC. Translated, it gives CSANLEQGSGYTF.

With regard to this clonotype: A much larger clone sits a single nucleotide away, making a read error possible. The chain combines TRBV24-1 with TRBJ2-5, with 7 bases aligning to TRBD2. This CDR3 spans 13 amino acids. The germline V gene encodes CDR1 KGHDR and CDR2 SFDVKD. The trim removed 4 bases at V and 5 bases at J, leaving 3 bases unmatched. CDR3 loop: CATSEGGFETQYF. The CDR3 nucleotides are TGTGCCACCAGTGAGGGAGGGTTTGAGACCCAGTACTTC.

Ten or more counts support this clonotype. The chain joins TRBV27 to TRBJ1-5, with D unresolved. V was cut by 6 bases and J by 0 bases, with 12 bases left in between. Germline values: CDR1 MNHEY, CDR2 SMNVEV (reference sequence). This CDR3 is built from 15 residues. The CDR3 DNA is TGTGCCAGCAGGAAATACAGAGATAGCAATCAGCCCCAGCATTTT. Translation gives CASRKYRDSNQPQHF.

This clonotype was detected ten times or more. The chain is built from TRBV5-1 and TRBJ2-6, with D unclear. The germline V and J ends were trimmed by 0 bases and 0 bases, with 7 bases remaining between them. The CDR3 extends over 16 amino acids. Germline V gene sequence: CDR1 SGHRS, CDR2 YFSETQ. The CDR3 loop reads CASSLGGSSGANVLTF. For the CDR3, the DNA is TGCGCCAGCAGCTTGGGGGGAAGCTCTGGGGCCAACGTCCTGACTTTC.

This clonotype occurred many times. This chain uses TRBV12-3 or TRBV12-4 with TRBJ2-5; a weak D match, TRBD1 (5 bases). Trimming pared 6 bases from V and 5 bases from J, leaving 13 bases between. The CDR3 consists of 13 residues. The CDR3 region is CASRDTLGETQYF. The DNA of the CDR3 is TGTGCCAGCAGGGACACCTTGGGGGAGACCCAGTACTTC.

The table lists this clonotype with a few counts. This chain connects TRBV20-1 to TRBJ1-5; tentatively, D is TRBD1 (5 bases). V was trimmed by 6 bases and J by 11 bases, leaving 14 bases between them. Germline V lookup: CDR1 DFQATT, CDR2 SNEGSKA (reference sequence). CDR3 length: 11 residues. CDR3 bases: TGCAGTGCCCGAGGGGAGTTGTCCCAGCATTTT. It codes for CSARGELSQHF.

In this sample, this clonotype turned up many times. The genes are TRBV27 and TRBJ1-1; D call uncertain. Germline values: CDR1 MNHEY, CDR2 SMNVEV (reference sequence). The CDR3 sequence is 14 residues long. The V end lost 5 bases, the J end lost 1 base, and 11 bases lay between the germline ends. The CDR3 nucleotides are TGTGCCAGCAGTCCTCAGAGCTGGAACACTGAAGCTTTCTTT. Encoded protein: CASSPQSWNTEAFF.